This TCR beta chain was profiled in a study of response to subunit inactivated influenza vaccine. Germline loops: CDR1 LNHNV, CDR2 YYDKDF (reference sequence). With termini counted, the CDR3 has 14 amino acids. In this sample, this clonotype turned up a few times. Its antigen is unidentified. The DNA is left out, because the CDR3 cannot be placed on it with certainty; the CDR3 is given as TCRdb lists it. General study findings and limits: It was the authors' suggestion that each seasonal influenza vaccination recruits few new T cells.

TCRdb reprocessed the RT-PCR reads via MiXCR and lists one record per CDR3 protein. Of 500,000 or so distinct CDR3 sequences in the sample, roughly 11% were seen once. The source of this sequence is a man aged 50 or older who received an inactivated influenza vaccine. Here the sequenced sample was PBMCs from blood, taken 45 days after vaccination. The chain is built from TRBV15 and TRBJ2-5; the table's D call, TRBD1, was not checked against the DNA. The CDR3 protein is CATSRGGWGSGTYF.